The 15 T cell receptor beta chains given below trace back to one sample, sequenced in a study of T-cell memory formation after mild COVID-19. MiXCR was run by TCRdb on the 5' RACE reads, yielding one entry per CDR3 protein. Of under 150,000 distinct CDR3 sequences in the sample, about 20% were seen once. The source material was PBMCs or a T cell subset sorted from them (not recorded which). These TCRs come from a man between 18 and 35 years old who had mild COVID-19 (a few samples of this study predate the infection). Cell type and time point are not known.

V and J are TRBV6-2 or TRBV6-3 and TRBJ2-7; D possibly corresponds to TRBD2 (6 bases). Trimming removed 6 bases at V and 9 bases at J, with 18 bases between. The CDR3 is 13 amino acids. Germline V gene lookup returns CDR1 MNHEY and CDR2 SVGEGT. The CDR3 spells CASRRDLTIRQYV. DNA for the CDR3: TGTGCCAGCAGGCGGGACTTGACTATTCGGCAGTACGTC.

CDR3 residues: CASSPGLAGSDTQYF. The CDR3 DNA is TGTGCCAGCAGTCCGGGACTAGCGGGGTCTGATACGCAGTATTTT. The chain joins TRBV3-1 to TRBJ2-3, with 13 bases matching TRBD2. Per the germline V gene, CDR1 is LGHDT and CDR2 is YNNKEL (reference sequence). This CDR3 comprises 15 residues. Trimming took 6 bases from V and 6 from J; bases not matched to a gene: 6.

The V gene is TRBV4-3, the J gene TRBJ1-5, with D unresolved. The CDR3 has 15 amino acids. Germline CDR1 LGHNA, CDR2 YSLEER. The V end lost 3 bases, the J end lost 5 bases, and 14 bases lay between the germline ends. DNA for the CDR3: TGCGCCAGCAGCCAGTCGCCGATTGGAGATCAGCCCCAGCATTTT. Translation: CASSQSPIGDQPQHF.

V is TRBV12-3 or TRBV12-4 and J is TRBJ2-2, with no clear D. V was shortened by 5 bases and J by 6 bases, with 19 bases between the two germline ends. CDR3 length equals 16 residues. Here the CDR3 reads CASSPQLGPTAGELFF. CDR3 in DNA: TGTGCCAGCAGTCCACAGTTAGGACCGACGGCCGGGGAGCTGTTTTTT.

This clonotype has only a few counts. The rearrangement joins TRBV10-2 to TRBJ2-4, with D perhaps TRBD2 (7 bases). The germline V gene has CDR1 WSHSY and CDR2 SAAADI. This CDR3 is 16 amino acids long. The V end lost 0 bases, the J end lost 0 bases, and 9 bases lay between the germline ends. CDR3: CASSESGGRAKNIQYF. In DNA, the CDR3 is TGCGCCAGCAGTGAGTCGGGGGGGCGAGCCAAAAACATTCAGTACTTC.

This chain joins TRBV28 and TRBJ2-5; 7 bases are a match to TRBD1. Looked up from germline, CDR1 is MDHEN and CDR2 is SYDVKM. The CDR3 has 16 amino acids. Trimming removed 6 bases from V and 0 bases from J; junction bases left unmatched: 10. The CDR3 sequence is CASRGRDSSYQETQYF. The CDR3 DNA reads as TGTGCCAGCAGAGGCAGGGACAGTTCGTACCAAGAGACCCAGTACTTC.

This clonotype showed up just a few times. This sequence joins TRBV14 and TRBJ2-3; maybe TRBD1 (5 bases). The V gene's germline CDR1 is SGHDN and CDR2 FVKESK. The CDR3 sequence is 15 residues long. Trimming shortened V by 1 base and J by 2 bases, and 10 bases separated the two germline ends. The CDR3 DNA is TGTGCCAGCAGCCAAGTCCCAGGGCCCACAGATACGCAGTATTTT. Protein: CASSQVPGPTDTQYF.

Remarks on this clonotype: A much larger clone differs by one base, so this may be a read error. The V and J genes are TRBV12-3 or TRBV12-4 and TRBJ1-4; no definite D call. The CDR3 is made up of 14 amino acids. V was cut by 5 bases and J by 2 bases, with 9 bases left in between. CDR3 bases: TGTGCCAGCAGTACTAGTGGGACTAATGAAAAACTGTTTTTT. Its translation: CASSTSGTNEKLFF.

This sequence joins TRBV7-8 and TRBJ2-4; TRBD1 aligns across 7 bases. CDR3 length equals 15 residues. Germline V gene lookup returns CDR1 SGHVS and CDR2 FQNEAQ. Unmatched junction bases numbered 8, after V lost 3 bases and J lost 6 bases. CDR3: CASSFGRGPTNIQYF. DNA for the CDR3: TGTGCCAGCAGCTTCGGTAGGGGGCCTACAAACATTCAGTACTTC.

The V gene is TRBV4-1, the J gene TRBJ2-1; D could derive from TRBD1 or TRBD2 (6 bases each). The CDR3 is 17 residues long. Germline CDR1 reads MGHRA; CDR2 reads YSYEKL. The V gene lost 0 bases and the J gene lost 3 bases, with 15 bases spanning the gap. The CDR3 loop is CASSQDRAGHLYNEQFF. CDR3 in DNA: TGCGCCAGCAGCCAAGATCGGGCGGGACACCTCTACAATGAGCAGTTCTTC.

This chain connects TRBV7-2 to TRBJ1-1, with D possibly being TRBD1 (5 bases). There are 15 residues in the CDR3. Germline CDR1 reads SGHTA; CDR2 reads FQGNSA. Trimming stripped 1 base from V and 0 bases from J, with 9 bases between. CDR3 residues: CASSLGQGVNTEAFF. In DNA, the CDR3 is TGTGCCAGCAGCTTAGGTCAGGGAGTGAACACTGAAGCTTTCTTT. The full variable domain, in which reference TRBV7-2 and TRBJ1-1 provide the parts outside the CDR3, is GAGVSQSPSNKVTEKGKDVELRCDPISGHTALYWYRQSLGQGLEFLIYFQGNSAPDKSGLPSDRFSAERTGGSVSTLTIQRTQQEDSAVYLCASSLGQGVNTEAFFGQGTRLTVV.

In this sample, this clonotype turned up a few times. This chain joins TRBV9 and TRBJ1-1; TRBD1 is a possible D gene (6 bases). CDR3 length: 15 residues. Germline V lookup: CDR1 SGDLS, CDR2 YYNGEE. V was shortened by 4 bases and J by 3 bases, with 16 bases between the two germline ends. The CDR3 loop reads CASSLYREEDTEAFF. CDR3 in DNA: TGTGCCAGCAGCTTATACAGGGAAGAGGACACTGAAGCTTTCTTT.

This clonotype was observed a handful of times. The rearrangement uses TRBV7-2 and TRBJ2-3; D may be TRBD1 (6 bases). Germline V gene sequence: CDR1 SGHTA, CDR2 FQGNSA. The CDR3 is 15 residues long. V lost 5 bases to trimming and J lost 5 bases, with 17 bases between them. CDR3 nucleotides: TGTGCCAGCAGCACTGACAGGTCGCGCGTAGATACGCAGTATTTT. Its translation is CASSTDRSRVDTQYF. Full variable domain (rest looked up from reference TRBV7-2 and TRBJ2-3): GAGVSQSPSNKVTEKGKDVELRCDPISGHTALYWYRQSLGQGLEFLIYFQGNSAPDKSGLPSDRFSAERTGGSVSTLTIQRTQQEDSAVYLCASSTDRSRVDTQYFGPGTRLTVL.

A few counts support this clonotype. V is TRBV7-9 and J is TRBJ1-2; D unclear. Germline loops: CDR1 SEHNR, CDR2 FQNEAQ (reference sequence). Deletions cut 4 bases from V and 7 bases from J, with 7 bases between. This CDR3 has 11 amino acids. CDR3 sequence (DNA): TGTGCCAGCAGCTACTGGCCTGGCTACACCTTC. This gives the protein CASSYWPGYTF.

V usage is TRBV7-8 and J usage is TRBJ2-7; D unclear. V lost 5 bases, J lost 4 bases, and 15 bases lay in between. The length of the CDR3 is 14 residues. Germline-derived CDR1 and CDR2 are SGHVS and FQNEAQ. CDR3 residues: CASSPLGGGYEQYV. CDR3 nucleotide sequence: TGTGCCAGCAGCCCCCTGGGCGGTGGTTACGAGCAGTACGTC.